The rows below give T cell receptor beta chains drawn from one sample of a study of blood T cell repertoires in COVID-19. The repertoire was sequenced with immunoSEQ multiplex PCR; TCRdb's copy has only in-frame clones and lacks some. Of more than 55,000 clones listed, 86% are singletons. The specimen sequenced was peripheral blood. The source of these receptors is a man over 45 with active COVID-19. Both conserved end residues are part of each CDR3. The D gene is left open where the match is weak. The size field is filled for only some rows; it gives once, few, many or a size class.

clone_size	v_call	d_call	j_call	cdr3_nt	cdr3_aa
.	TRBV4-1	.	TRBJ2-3	TGCGCCAGCAGCCAAGATGGGGGGGCTGGAGATACGCAGTATTTT	CASSQDGGAGDTQYF
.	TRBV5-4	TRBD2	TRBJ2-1	TGTGCCAGCAGTGTGGGGGGGTCCTACAATGAGCAGTTCTTC	CASSVGGSYNEQFF
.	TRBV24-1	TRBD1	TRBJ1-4	TGTGCCACCAGTGATTCCGGGACAGGGGATGAAAAACTGTTTTTT	CATSDSGTGDEKLFF
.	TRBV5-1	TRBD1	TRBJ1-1	TGCGCCAGCAGCCTGGGACAGGGGGTGTGGACTGAAGCTTTCTTT	CASSLGQGVWTEAFF
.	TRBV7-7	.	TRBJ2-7	TGTGCCAGCAGCCGGACTGGATTGGGGGAGCAGTACTTC	CASSRTGLGEQYF
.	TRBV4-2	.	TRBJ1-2	TGTGCCAGCAGCCAAGAGCTACTCGCGGGACGGAACTATGGCTACACCTTC	CASSQELLAGRNYGYTF
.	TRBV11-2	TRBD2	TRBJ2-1	TGTGCCAGCAGCTTAGCGGGCGGGGGGGAGAACAATGAGCAGTTCTTC	CASSLAGGGENNEQFF
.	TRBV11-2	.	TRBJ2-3	TGTGCCAGCAGCTTAGATCGGGGGGATACGCAGTATTTT	CASSLDRGDTQYF
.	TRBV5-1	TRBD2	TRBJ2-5	TGCGCCAGCAGCTCAGGCGGGGGGCAAGAGACCCAGTACTTC	CASSSGGGQETQYF
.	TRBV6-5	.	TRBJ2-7	TGTGCCAGCAGACCCACGGCGGAAAGCTCCTACGAGCAGTACTTC	CASRPTAESSYEQYF
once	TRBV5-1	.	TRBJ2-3	TGCGCCAGCAGCTTGGGAGGGCGTTCCGGCACAGATACGCAGTATTTT	CASSLGGRSGTDTQYF
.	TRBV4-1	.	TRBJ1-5	TGCGCCAGCAGCATGCTAGATTTAGGCAATCAGCCCCAGCATTTT	CASSMLDLGNQPQHF
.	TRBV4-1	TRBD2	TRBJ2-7	TGCGCCAGCAGCCAAGATTTGATGGGCGGGAGCCTTTACGAGCAGTACTTC	CASSQDLMGGSLYEQYF
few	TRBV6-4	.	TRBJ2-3	TGTGCCAGCAGTGACGAGATTGATTTTCCGCAGTATTTT	CASSDEIDFPQYF
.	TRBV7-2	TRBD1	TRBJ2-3	TGTGCCAGCAGCGGGGCGCCAGGGGGAGGCACAGATACGCAGTATTTT	CASSGAPGGGTDTQYF
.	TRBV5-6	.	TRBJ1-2	TGTGCCAGCAGCTGGCGGAGGGACGGCTACACCTTC	CASSWRRDGYTF
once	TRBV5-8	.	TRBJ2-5	TGTGCCAGCAGTTCCTCGTGGGGGCCCCAGTACTTC	CASSSSWGPQYF
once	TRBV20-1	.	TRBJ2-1	TGCAGTGCTAGTTCAACGGGAGTCAATGAGCAGTTCTTC	CSASSTGVNEQFF
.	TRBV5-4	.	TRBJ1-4	TGTGCCAGCAGCTTGGGGCGGTCGGCAACTAATGAAAAACTGTTTTTT	CASSLGRSATNEKLFF
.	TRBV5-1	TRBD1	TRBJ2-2	TGCGCCAGCAGGGGGACAGGGAACACCGGGGAGCTGTTTTTT	CASRGTGNTGELFF